Listed below are T cell receptor beta chains from one sample, sequenced in a study of T cells in Graves' hyperthyroidism and ophthalmopathy. MiXCR, applied by TCRdb to the multiplex PCR reads, yields one record per CDR3 protein. The table includes about 350,000 distinct CDR3 sequences, roughly 20% detected once. Specimen: blood. These receptor sequences come from a middle-aged woman with Graves' ophthalmopathy. Both conserved end residues are part of each CDR3. Each record gives: V gene, clone size, J gene, D gene, CDR3 DNA, CDR3 protein. D genes are given only for firm matches. Some rows have no size entry. The others give once, few or many, or a class for an expanded clone.

V: TRBV5-1; size: many; J: TRBJ2-5; D: NA; DNA: TGCGCCAGCAGCTTGGCAAACCAAGAGACCCAGTACTTC; CDR3: CASSLANQETQYF
V: TRBV12-3/TRBV12-4; size: NA; J: TRBJ2-5; D: NA; DNA: TGTGCCAGCAGTTTTCCGCGAATGGCCCAGTACTTC; CDR3: CASSFPRMAQYF
V: TRBV12-3/TRBV12-4; size: few; J: TRBJ1-3; D: NA; DNA: TGTGCCAGCAGGTCTGCAGGGTCCTCTGGAAACACCATATATTTT; CDR3: CASRSAGSSGNTIYF
V: TRBV20-1; size: NA; J: TRBJ2-7; D: NA; DNA: TGCAGTGCTAGAGAGGGCAGAACCTACGAGCAGTACTTC; CDR3: CSAREGRTYEQYF
V: TRBV5-1; size: many; J: TRBJ2-7; D: TRBD2; DNA: TGCGCCAGCAGCTTGGGTCTAGCGGGGGGGTATGACGAGCAGTACTTC; CDR3: CASSLGLAGGYDEQYF
V: TRBV12-3/TRBV12-4; size: NA; J: TRBJ2-7; D: NA; DNA: TGTGCCAGCAGTTTTAGTGCGCTATCCTACGAGCAGTACTTC; CDR3: CASSFSALSYEQYF
V: TRBV18; size: many; J: TRBJ2-4; D: NA; DNA: TGTGCCAGCTCACCTTTGGCCGGGGATGTCATTCAGTACTTC; CDR3: CASSPLAGDVIQYF
V: TRBV12-3/TRBV12-4; size: NA; J: TRBJ2-5; D: TRBD2; DNA: TGTGCCAGCAGTTACCTAGCGGGGGGACTGGAGACCCAGTACTTC; CDR3: CASSYLAGGLETQYF
V: TRBV6-2/TRBV6-3; size: many; J: TRBJ1-5; D: NA; DNA: TGTGCCAGCACCAATTGGGGGGGAGTTCAGCCCCAGCATTTT; CDR3: CASTNWGGVQPQHF
V: TRBV2; size: NA; J: TRBJ2-2; D: TRBD2; DNA: TGTGCCAGCTTCTCCGGGACTAGCGTAACCGGGGAGCTGTTTTTT; CDR3: CASFSGTSVTGELFF
V: TRBV7-3; size: many; J: TRBJ2-5; D: TRBD1; DNA: TGTGCCAGCAGCTTAACTGGGACAGGGATCGAGACCCAGTACTTC; CDR3: CASSLTGTGIETQYF
V: TRBV18; size: many; J: TRBJ2-7; D: NA; DNA: TGTGCCAGCTCACCAAGGCAGAACCTCTACGAGCAGTACTTC; CDR3: CASSPRQNLYEQYF
V: TRBV7-9; size: NA; J: TRBJ2-7; D: NA; DNA: TGTGCCAGCAGCTACCCCGACAGGACCTACGAGCAGTACTTC; CDR3: CASSYPDRTYEQYF
V: TRBV6-1; size: many; J: TRBJ1-5; D: NA; DNA: TGTGCCAGCAAGGAGGCAGGGCTTGGGAGACAGCCCCAGCATTTT; CDR3: CASKEAGLGRQPQHF
V: TRBV7-9; size: many; J: TRBJ2-7; D: NA; DNA: TGTGCCAGCAGCCGCGCCGACGGAGCTATTTACGAGCAGTACTTC; CDR3: CASSRADGAIYEQYF
V: TRBV29-1; size: many; J: TRBJ2-7; D: NA; DNA: TGCAGCGTTGGGCTGGGTGGGGTTAGCGAGCAGTACTTC; CDR3: CSVGLGGVSEQYF
V: TRBV3-1; size: few; J: TRBJ1-1; D: NA; DNA: TGTGCCAGCAGCCAAGATTTGGCGATCAACGCTTTCTTT; CDR3: CASSQDLAINAFF
V: TRBV6-1; size: many; J: TRBJ2-7; D: NA; DNA: TGTGCCGCTGGGGAAAGCTCCTACGAGCAGTACTTC; CDR3: CAAGESSYEQYF
V: TRBV6-2/TRBV6-3; size: many; J: TRBJ2-5; D: TRBD1; DNA: TGTGCCAGCAGTCCCATCGGACAGGAAGAGACCCAGTACTTC; CDR3: CASSPIGQEETQYF
V: TRBV28; size: NA; J: TRBJ1-5; D: NA; DNA: TGTGCCAGCAGTTTATCGGGGGGCCATAGCAATCAGCCCCAGCATTTT; CDR3: CASSLSGGHSNQPQHF
V: TRBV11-2; size: many; J: TRBJ2-4; D: TRBD1; DNA: TGTGCCAGCAGCTTTACCGCCGGGACAGGGGTAGCCAAAAACATTCAGTACTTC; CDR3: CASSFTAGTGVAKNIQYF
V: TRBV20-1; size: NA; J: TRBJ2-7; D: TRBD2; DNA: TGCAGTGCTAGAGGGGAGGGACTAGCGGGACTAAAAATCCCCTACGAGCAGTACTTC; CDR3: CSARGEGLAGLKIPYEQYF
V: TRBV27; size: many; J: TRBJ2-7; D: TRBD1; DNA: TGTGCCAGCAGGGGTCAGGGGGCAGGCGAGCAGTACTTC; CDR3: CASRGQGAGEQYF
V: TRBV24-1; size: many; J: TRBJ2-2; D: TRBD2; DNA: TGTGCCACCAGTGACGCTCTAGCGGGAGAGGACACCGGGGAGCTGTTTTTT; CDR3: CATSDALAGEDTGELFF
V: TRBV7-8; size: many; J: TRBJ1-1; D: NA; DNA: TGTGCCAGCAGCTTAGCCCTTATGTTAGACGAAGCTTTCTTT; CDR3: CASSLALMLDEAFF
V: TRBV28; size: many; J: TRBJ2-2; D: NA; DNA: TGTGCCAGCACCACTACCGGGGCGAACACCGGGGAGCTGTTTTTT; CDR3: CASTTTGANTGELFF
V: TRBV5-1; size: many; J: TRBJ1-2; D: NA; DNA: TGCGCCAGCAGAGACCGGGACTCACACCCCTATGGCTACACCTTC; CDR3: CASRDRDSHPYGYTF
V: TRBV12-3/TRBV12-4; size: many; J: TRBJ1-5; D: NA; DNA: TGTGCCAGCAGCCCTACCCCGGGGACGCCATCGAGACAGCCCCAGCATTTT; CDR3: CASSPTPGTPSRQPQHF
V: TRBV11-2; size: many; J: TRBJ2-7; D: NA; DNA: TGTGCCAGCAGCTTAGGTGTCGGGAGACCCTCGCTGAGCGAGCAGTACTTC; CDR3: CASSLGVGRPSLSEQYF
V: TRBV28; size: many; J: TRBJ1-6; D: TRBD1; DNA: TGTGCCAGCAGTTTCCCGAGTGGACAGGGGAATTCACCCCTCCACTTT; CDR3: CASSFPSGQGNSPLHF
V: TRBV6-2/TRBV6-3; size: NA; J: TRBJ1-2; D: NA; DNA: TGTGCCAGCAGTTACTCCCCACAAGTACGTGGCTACACCTTC; CDR3: CASSYSPQVRGYTF
V: TRBV6-5; size: NA; J: TRBJ2-7; D: TRBD2; DNA: TGTGCCAGCAGATTAGCGGGAGGGCACGGTGGAAAGCAGTACTTC; CDR3: CASRLAGGHGGKQYF
V: TRBV4-1; size: NA; J: TRBJ2-2; D: TRBD1; DNA: TGCGCCAGCAGCCAGGCACAGGGGGCGGGAACCGGGGAGCTGTTTTTT; CDR3: CASSQAQGAGTGELFF
V: TRBV9; size: many; J: TRBJ1-3; D: NA; DNA: TGTGCCAGCAGCGTAGCTTCCGGGACGGCAGGCACCATATATTTT; CDR3: CASSVASGTAGTIYF
V: TRBV6-1; size: many; J: TRBJ1-1; D: NA; DNA: TGTGCCAGCAGGGAGGGACAAAGTGAAGCTTTCTTT; CDR3: CASREGQSEAFF
V: TRBV20-1; size: many; J: TRBJ1-5; D: NA; DNA: TGCAGTGCGATTCAGGGATTCGGTCAGCCCCAGCATTTT; CDR3: CSAIQGFGQPQHF
V: TRBV28; size: NA; J: TRBJ2-5; D: TRBD2; DNA: TGTGCCACAGGACTAGCGGGAGGGCCGAGGGAGACCCAGTACTTC; CDR3: CATGLAGGPRETQYF
V: TRBV4-1; size: many; J: TRBJ2-2; D: NA; DNA: TGCGCCAGCAGCAGTGGCGGGACGAACACCGGGGAGCTGTTTTTT; CDR3: CASSSGGTNTGELFF
V: TRBV20-1; size: few; J: TRBJ1-1; D: NA; DNA: TGCAGTGCTAGAGAGGCCGCTGAAGCTTTCTTT; CDR3: CSAREAAEAFF